This TCR beta chain was sequenced in a study of blood T cells in healthy people across ages (dated by TCRdb to between 2015 and 2016). Regarding the complete study: Template switching captured roughly one uniquely barcoded TCR beta cDNA molecule per two T cells in model experiments. To track age-related changes in TCR beta repertoire diversity, the study relied on deep sequencing normalized with unique cDNA molecular identifiers. The donors were divided into four age groups: young (average around 16 years), middle-aged (over 35), aged (approximately 62) and long-lived (roughly 86). For two donors (one aged 18 to 29 and one aged 80 or older), the study analyzed two additional independent replicas of 1 million unique cDNA reads from the same blood draw.

V lost 3 bases and J lost 2 bases, and the count of bases not matched to a germline gene is 8. According to the germline V gene, CDR1 reads SGHTA and CDR2 reads FQGNSA. The CDR3 runs 16 amino acids, cysteine and phenylalanine included. The read is trimmed to its CDR3 DNA, 48 bases read in frame from base 1. As concerns this clonotype: Its antigen is currently not known. Per-base qualities were not stored, and no clone one base away is much larger.

The paper's findings and limits, for the study overall: The percentage of naive T cells measured by flow cytometry correlated strongly with observed TCR beta diversity. Bulk unsorted PBMC profiling prevented conclusive comparison of naive and antigen-experienced compartments. As age increased, observed TCR beta diversity per million T cells dropped in a roughly linear way, and a significant reduction was already evident by age about 40. Estimates of total diversity based on one million sequenced T cells were considered lower bounds and underestimates. Compared with the aged group, the long-lived group had more naive CD4+ T cells, fewer expanded clones and increased TCR diversity, a pattern suggesting age selection. Because the CMV infection status of the donors was unknown, age-related changes in expanded clonotypes may potentially have been confounded.

Library generation was performed with 5' RACE. The instrument given in TCRdb is Illumina HiSeq 2500. The second PCR ran for about 6 to 11 cycles and used a J-beta primer mix along with a sample-barcoded 5' primer. Each TCR beta cDNA molecule received a unique molecular identifier from a template-switch 5' adaptor carrying 12 random nucleotides. Each sample yielded at least 3 million CDR3-containing paired-end reads. First-strand cDNA synthesis was performed from all RNA using the Mint cDNA synthesis kit, with priming by a TRBC-specific oligonucleotide. After uracil-DNA glycosylase treatment, a first 18-cycle PCR used universal primers M1SS and BC2_uni_R on all cDNA. As for the original processing: For normalization, 1 million high-quality reads were randomly selected from each sample, with every read carrying a distinct molecular identifier. Reads sharing molecular identifiers were discarded rather than binned into consensus sequences. MiTCR, with a Q25 quality threshold and the strictest error-elimination algorithm, was used for CDR3 identification, clonotype clustering and error correction. A nonparametric unseen species model with Euler transformation was used to estimate lower-bound total TCR beta diversity. TCRdb cleaned the public reads at Q25 with fastp, built clones with MiXCR and kept in-frame beta chains. Here each entry gathers all rows of one CDR3 protein and keeps the most common genes and DNA. TCRdb assigned the V and J calls; the authors' analysis was not used. The sample yields roughly 1,100,000 distinct CDR3 sequences; roughly 24% were counted once. Around 0.7% of the sample is taken by the ten largest.

Donors were roughly 40 systemically healthy Caucasian individuals from Russia aged roughly 6 to 90 years. About 10 milliliters of peripheral blood were collected from each donor into EDTA-treated Vacutainer tubes. Ficoll-Paque density-gradient centrifugation was used to isolate PBMCs, with at least 6.5 million per sample. Trizol reagent was used to extract total RNA from PBMCs, with at least 5.5 micrograms per sample. The percentages of naive CD45RAhigh/CD27high T cells were determined by flow cytometry on a PBMC aliquot from every donor. Another study also made use of these data, one on T cells of mothers and their children. Reported in the second study: Nine systemically healthy Caucasian individuals served as donors, namely three mothers together with their six children. cDNA synthesis consumed the entire amount of extracted RNA, loaded at around 1.4 ug RNA in each 15 ul reaction. Sample barcodes and 2-4 random nucleotides were added via the M1S primer in the second PCR. Over 9 million TCR beta CDR3 reads came from each mother, compared with some 3 million reads from each child. Thymic selection shapes the output of TCR recombination in a similar way in related and unrelated pairs, and inherited differences have a minor effect. Normalized repertoire overlap in related mother-child pairs was always slightly higher than in unrelated mother-child pairs, but the difference was never significant. Persistent microchimeric T cell clones were not detected, at a sensitivity of 95 to 100 clones per million clonotypes. In the study, deep NGS was used to compare the TCR beta repertoires of mothers and children, and features distinguishing related mother-child pairs from unrelated individuals were sought. On average, the children were approximately 12 +/- 4 years old, while the mothers were about 40 +/- 4 years old. Libraries were sequenced on Illumina HiSeq 2000 with 100+100 nt paired-end reads after adapter ligation with NEBNext reagents. To prevent cross-contamination, the mother and child libraries were prepared one month apart and sequenced in separate runs. For each donor, somewhere between roughly 500,000 and 2,100,000 distinct TCR beta clonotypes were identified. Naive TCR beta clonotypes were estimated from low-frequency clonotypes matched to each donor's FACS-determined naive share, without sorting.

The V and J genes are TRBV7-2 and TRBJ1-2; 8 bases in the middle match TRBD1. This clonotype was sampled from a girl aged 2-10 years in good health. Specimen: blood. In nucleotide form, the sequence is TGTGCCAGCAGCTTGATTAGCGCAGGGGGCAACTATGGCTACACCTTC. Its protein reads: CASSLISAGGNYGYTF. The full variable domain, completed from the reference TRBV7-2 and TRBJ1-2 proteins outside the CDR3, reads GAGVSQSPSNKVTEKGKDVELRCDPISGHTALYWYRQSLGQGLEFLIYFQGNSAPDKSGLPSDRFSAERTGGSVSTLTIQRTQQEDSAVYLCASSLISAGGNYGYTFGSGTRLTVV.